This T cell receptor (beta chain) was found in a study of T-cell reconstitution after alpha-beta-depleted transplantation in children (dated by TCRdb to 2015 to 2016). Turning to the overall study: Using TCR repertoire profiling, the study quantitatively followed how T-cell immune reconstitution unfolded in children after TCRalphabeta/CD19-depleted allogeneic hematopoietic cell transplantation. Study-level results and caveats: Hyperexpanded clone frequencies declined over subsequent months; after one year, T-cell counts and TCRbeta diversity were mostly attributed to newly produced T cells. In some patients, the high TCRbeta diversity seen at day 60 was put down to recipient T cells and intrathymic progenitors that had survived conditioning. About two months after transplant, the apparently early recovery of alphabetaT-cell counts reportedly depended on just several hundred clones that had expanded rapidly and came from non-depleted graft cells.

The table lists this clonotype with many counts. The clone's antigen remains unknown. Per-base quality was not reported, and no clone a single base away is much larger than it. According to the germline V gene, CDR1 reads SGHDT and CDR2 reads YYEEEE. Inclusive of the bounding cysteine and phenylalanine, the CDR3 is 16 residues long. Of all the DNA, just the CDR3 is kept, 48 bases in frame from base 1. V is trimmed back by 3 bases and J by 2 bases, and the junction contains 6 bases that no gene match accounts for. The meaning of the sample's treatment or condition label: allogeneic hematopoietic cell transplantation with graft depleted of TCRalphabeta T cells and CD19 B cells. The children who served as transplant recipients had been given grafts of TCRalphabeta/CD19-depleted allogeneic hematopoietic cells. Receptor libraries were prepared by PCR. Instrument on record: Illumina HiSeq 2500. TCR libraries were prepared with molecular barcoding, using unique molecular identifiers to normalize TCRbeta repertoire quantification. The raw public data were reprocessed by TCRdb itself: fastp quality trimming at Q25, MiXCR clonotype calling, in-frame beta chains only. Identical CDR3 protein sequences are pooled into one entry, listed with their most common genes and DNA. The sample table lists almost 250,000 distinct CDR3 sequences, over 20% of them with a count of one. The ten largest clonotypes hold about 2.8% of the sample.

The chain employs TRBV5-6 and TRBJ1-5, with 9 bases in between that match TRBD1. The origin of this receptor is a girl aged 2 to 9 with Fanconi anemia, due to receive a stem cell transplant. Sample: PBMCs, taken before TCRalphabeta/CD19-depleted stem cell transplant. In nucleotide form, the sequence is TGTGCCAGCAGCTCCGTGGGACAGGGTGGCAATCAGCCCCAGCATTTT. This is translated as CASSSVGQGGNQPQHF.